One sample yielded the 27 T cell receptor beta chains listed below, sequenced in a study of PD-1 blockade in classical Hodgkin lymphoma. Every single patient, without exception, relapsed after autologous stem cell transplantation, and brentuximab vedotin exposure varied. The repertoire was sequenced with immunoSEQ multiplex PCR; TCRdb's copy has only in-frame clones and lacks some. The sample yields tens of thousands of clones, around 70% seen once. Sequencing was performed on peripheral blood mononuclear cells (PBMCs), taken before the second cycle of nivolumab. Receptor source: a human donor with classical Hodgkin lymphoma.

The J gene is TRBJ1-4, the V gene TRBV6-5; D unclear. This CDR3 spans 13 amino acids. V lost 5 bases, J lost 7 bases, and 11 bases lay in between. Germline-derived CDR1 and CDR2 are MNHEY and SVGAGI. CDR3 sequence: CASSRGSGEKLFF. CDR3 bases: TGTGCCAGCAGTAGAGGGTCGGGTGAAAAACTGTTTTTT.

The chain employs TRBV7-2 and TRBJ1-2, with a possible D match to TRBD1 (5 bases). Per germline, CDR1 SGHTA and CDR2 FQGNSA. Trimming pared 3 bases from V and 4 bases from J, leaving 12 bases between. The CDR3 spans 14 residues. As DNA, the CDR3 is TGTGCCAGCAGCTTTTTCCAGGGACCCTATGGCTACACCTTC. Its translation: CASSFFQGPYGYTF.

As DNA, the CDR3 is TGTGCCAGCAGCAGATCTCAGGGGGGAGATACGCAGTATTTT. This codes for CASSRSQGGDTQYF. This chain connects TRBV21-1 to TRBJ2-3; TRBD1, the table's D call, was not compared with the DNA. TRBV21-1 is noted as a pseudogene. The CDR3 consists of 14 residues.

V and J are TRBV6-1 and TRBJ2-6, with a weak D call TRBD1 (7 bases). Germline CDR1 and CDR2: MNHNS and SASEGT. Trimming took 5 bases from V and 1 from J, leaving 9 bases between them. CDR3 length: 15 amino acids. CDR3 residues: CASSSGGSGANVLTF. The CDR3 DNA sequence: TGTGCCAGCAGTTCAGGGGGGTCTGGGGCCAACGTCCTGACTTTC.

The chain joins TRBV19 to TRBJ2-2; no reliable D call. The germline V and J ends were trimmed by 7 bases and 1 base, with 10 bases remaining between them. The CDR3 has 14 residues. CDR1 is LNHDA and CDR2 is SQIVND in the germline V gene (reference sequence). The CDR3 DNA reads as TGTGCCAGTACTAGGACGGGGAACACCGGGGAGCTGTTTTTT. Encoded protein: CASTRTGNTGELFF.

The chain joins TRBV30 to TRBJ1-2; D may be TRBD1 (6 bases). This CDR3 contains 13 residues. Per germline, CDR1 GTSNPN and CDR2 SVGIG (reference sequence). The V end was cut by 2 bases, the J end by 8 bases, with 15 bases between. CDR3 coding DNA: TGTGCCTGGAGTATCGCGCCAGGGGACGGCTACACCTTC. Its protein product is CAWSIAPGDGYTF.

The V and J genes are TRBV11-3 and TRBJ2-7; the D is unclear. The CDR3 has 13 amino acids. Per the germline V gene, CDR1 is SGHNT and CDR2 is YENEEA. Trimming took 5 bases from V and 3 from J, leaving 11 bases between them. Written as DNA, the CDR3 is TGTGCCAGCAGCGTCGGATCTAGCTACGAGCAGTACTTC. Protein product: CASSVGSSYEQYF.

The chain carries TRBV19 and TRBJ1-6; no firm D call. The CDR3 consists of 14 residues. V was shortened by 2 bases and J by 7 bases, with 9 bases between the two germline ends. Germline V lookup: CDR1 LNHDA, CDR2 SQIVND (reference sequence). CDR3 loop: CASSISYGNSPLHF. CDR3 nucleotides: TGTGCCAGTAGTATAAGCTATGGGAATTCACCCCTCCACTTT. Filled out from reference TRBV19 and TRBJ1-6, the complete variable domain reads DGGITQSPKYLFRKEGQNVTLSCEQNLNHDAMYWYRQDPGQGLRLIYYSQIVNDFQKGDIAEGYSVSREKKESFPLTVTSAQKNPTAFYLCASSISYGNSPLHFGNGTRLTVT.

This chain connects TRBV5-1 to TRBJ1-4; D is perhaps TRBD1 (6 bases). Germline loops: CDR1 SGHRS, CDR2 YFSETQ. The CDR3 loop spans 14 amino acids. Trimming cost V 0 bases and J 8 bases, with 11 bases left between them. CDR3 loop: CASSLVQGGEKLFF. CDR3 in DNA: TGCGCCAGCAGCTTGGTACAGGGTGGGGAAAAACTGTTTTTT.

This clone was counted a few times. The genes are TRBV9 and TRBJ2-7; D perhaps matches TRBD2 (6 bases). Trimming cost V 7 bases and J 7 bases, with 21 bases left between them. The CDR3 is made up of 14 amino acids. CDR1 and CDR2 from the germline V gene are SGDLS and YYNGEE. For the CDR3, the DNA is TGTGCCAGCGGTCCGTGGGGGGATGCGCGGGAGCAGTACTTC. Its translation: CASGPWGDAREQYF.

CDR3 in amino acids: CASSPHTDTQYF. The CDR3, as DNA: TGCGCCAGCAGCCCTCATACAGATACGCAGTATTTT. This rearrangement joins TRBV4-1 to TRBJ2-3; D is uncertain. This CDR3 is built from 12 residues. Germline V gene sequence: CDR1 MGHRA, CDR2 YSYEKL. The germline V and J ends were trimmed by 4 bases and 3 bases, with 5 bases remaining between them.

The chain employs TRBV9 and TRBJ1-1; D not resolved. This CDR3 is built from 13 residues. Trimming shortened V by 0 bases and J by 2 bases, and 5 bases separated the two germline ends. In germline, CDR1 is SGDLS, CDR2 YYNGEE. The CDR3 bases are TGTGCCAGCAGCGTAGCCGTCAACACTGAAGCTTTCTTT. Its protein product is CASSVAVNTEAFF.

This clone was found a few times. The CDR3: CASSSRDEAFF. The CDR3 DNA sequence: TGTGCCAGCAGTTCCCGAGATGAAGCTTTCTTT. The V and J genes are TRBV6-5 and TRBJ1-1; D is undetermined. V lost 4 bases, J lost 7 bases, and 7 bases lay in between. The germline gives CDR1 MNHEY, CDR2 SVGAGI. The CDR3 length is 11 residues.

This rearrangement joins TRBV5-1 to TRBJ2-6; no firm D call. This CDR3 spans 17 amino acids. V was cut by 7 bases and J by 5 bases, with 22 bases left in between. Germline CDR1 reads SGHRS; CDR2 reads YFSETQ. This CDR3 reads CASRKRSSQSRANVLTF. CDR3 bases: TGCGCCAGCCGGAAGAGATCTTCACAAAGTCGGGCCAACGTCCTGACTTTC. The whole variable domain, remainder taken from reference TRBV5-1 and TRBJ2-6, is KAGVTQTPRYLIKTRGQQVTLSCSPISGHRSVSWYQQTPGQGLQFLFEYFSETQRNKGNFPGRFSGRQFSNSRSEMNVSTLELGDSALYLCASRKRSSQSRANVLTFGAGSRLTVL.

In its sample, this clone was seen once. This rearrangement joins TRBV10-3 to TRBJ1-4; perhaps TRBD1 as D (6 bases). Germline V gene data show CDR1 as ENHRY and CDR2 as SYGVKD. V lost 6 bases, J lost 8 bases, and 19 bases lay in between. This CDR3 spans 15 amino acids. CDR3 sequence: CAIRGGGQPEEKLFF. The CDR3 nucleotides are TGTGCCATCAGGGGGGGTGGACAGCCGGAGGAAAAACTGTTTTTT.

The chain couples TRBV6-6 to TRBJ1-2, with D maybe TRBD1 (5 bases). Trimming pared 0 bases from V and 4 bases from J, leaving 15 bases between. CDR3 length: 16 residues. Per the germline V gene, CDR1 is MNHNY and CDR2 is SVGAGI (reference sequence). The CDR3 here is CASSYSFSGQGYGYTF. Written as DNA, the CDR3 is TGTGCCAGCAGTTACTCGTTTTCAGGGCAAGGCTATGGCTACACCTTC.

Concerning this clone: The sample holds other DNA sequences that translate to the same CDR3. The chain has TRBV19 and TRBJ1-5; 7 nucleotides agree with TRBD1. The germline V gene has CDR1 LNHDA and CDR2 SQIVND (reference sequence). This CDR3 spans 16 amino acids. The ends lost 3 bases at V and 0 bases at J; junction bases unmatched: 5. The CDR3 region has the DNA TGTGCCAGTAGTATCGGGACAGTCTATAGCAATCAGCCCCAGCATTTT. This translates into CASSIGTVYSNQPQHF.

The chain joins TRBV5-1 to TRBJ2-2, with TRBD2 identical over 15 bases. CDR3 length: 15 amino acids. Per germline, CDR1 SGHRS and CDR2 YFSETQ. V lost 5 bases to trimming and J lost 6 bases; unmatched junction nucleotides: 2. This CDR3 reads CASSWTSGGAGELFF. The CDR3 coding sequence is TGCGCCAGCAGTTGGACTAGCGGGGGGGCCGGGGAGCTGTTTTTT.

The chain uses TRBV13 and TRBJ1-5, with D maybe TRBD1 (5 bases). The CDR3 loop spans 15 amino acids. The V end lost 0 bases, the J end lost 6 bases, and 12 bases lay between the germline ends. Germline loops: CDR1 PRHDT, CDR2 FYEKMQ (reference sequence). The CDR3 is CASSLGRGKGQPQHF. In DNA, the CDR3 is TGTGCCAGCAGCTTAGGTCGGGGGAAAGGTCAGCCCCAGCATTTT. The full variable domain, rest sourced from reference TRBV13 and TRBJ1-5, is AAGVIQSPRHLIKEKRETATLKCYPIPRHDTVYWYQQGPGQDPQFLISFYEKMQSDKGSIPDRFSAQQFSDYHSELNMSSLELGDSALYFCASSLGRGKGQPQHFGDGTRLSIL.

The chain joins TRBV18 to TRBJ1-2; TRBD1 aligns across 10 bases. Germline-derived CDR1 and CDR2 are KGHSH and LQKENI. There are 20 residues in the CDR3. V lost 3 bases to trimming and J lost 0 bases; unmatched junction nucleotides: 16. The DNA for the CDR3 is TGTGCCAGCTCACCGTTTGGGGGCGAAGGACAGGGGGTAGCTAACTATGGCTACACCTTC. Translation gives CASSPFGGEGQGVANYGYTF.

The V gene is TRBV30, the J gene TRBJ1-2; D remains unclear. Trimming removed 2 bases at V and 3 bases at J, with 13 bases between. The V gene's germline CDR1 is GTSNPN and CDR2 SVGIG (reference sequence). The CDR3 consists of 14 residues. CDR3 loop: CAWSPLAGYYGYTF. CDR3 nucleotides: TGTGCCTGGAGTCCCCTCGCAGGCTACTATGGCTACACCTTC. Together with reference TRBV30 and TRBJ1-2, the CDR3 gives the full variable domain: SQTIHQWPATLVQPVGSPLSLECTVEGTSNPNLYWYRQAAGRGLQLLFYSVGIGQISSEVPQNLSASRPQDRQFILSSKKLLLSDSGFYLCAWSPLAGYYGYTFGSGTRLTVV.

CDR3 in DNA: TGTGCCAGCACATCCGAAGGAGTTCAAGATACGCAGTATTTT. Translated, it gives CASTSEGVQDTQYF. V usage is TRBV5-4 and J usage is TRBJ2-3, with no clear D. The CDR3 has 14 amino acids. V lost 6 bases to trimming and J lost 5 bases, with 16 bases between them. Germline values: CDR1 SGHNT, CDR2 YYREEE (reference sequence).

The CDR3 loop is CASSLASLTRANEKLFF. As DNA, the CDR3 is TGTGCCAGCAGCTTAGCATCATTGACCAGGGCTAATGAAAAACTGTTTTTT. The chain uses TRBV7-9 and TRBJ1-4; D is possibly TRBD1 (5 bases). Trimming stripped 0 bases from V and 3 bases from J, with 14 bases between. Germline V gene lookup returns CDR1 SEHNR and CDR2 FQNEAQ (reference sequence). The CDR3 contains 17 residues.

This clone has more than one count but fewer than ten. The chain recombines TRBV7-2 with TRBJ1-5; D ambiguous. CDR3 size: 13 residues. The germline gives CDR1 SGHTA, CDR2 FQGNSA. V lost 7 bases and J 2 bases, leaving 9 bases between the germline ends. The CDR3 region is CASTIWGNQPQHF. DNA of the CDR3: TGTGCCAGCACCATATGGGGCAATCAGCCCCAGCATTTT.

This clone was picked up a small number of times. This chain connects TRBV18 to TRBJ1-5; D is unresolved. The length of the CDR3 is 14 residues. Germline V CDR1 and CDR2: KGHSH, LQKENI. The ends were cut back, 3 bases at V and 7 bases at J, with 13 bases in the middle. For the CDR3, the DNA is TGTGCCAGCTCACCCAGATTGAGTGGGCAGCCCCAGCATTTT. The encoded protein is CASSPRLSGQPQHF.

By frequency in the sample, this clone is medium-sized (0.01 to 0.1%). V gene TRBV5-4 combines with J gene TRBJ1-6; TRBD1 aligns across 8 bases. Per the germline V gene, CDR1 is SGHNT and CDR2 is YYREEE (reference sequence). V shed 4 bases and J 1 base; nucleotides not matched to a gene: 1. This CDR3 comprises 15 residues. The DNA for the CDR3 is TGTGCCAGCAGCAGGACAGGGTCCTATAATTCACCCCTCCACTTT. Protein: CASSRTGSYNSPLHF. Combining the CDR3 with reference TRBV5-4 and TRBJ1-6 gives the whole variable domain ETGVTQSPTHLIKTRGQQVTLRCSSQSGHNTVSWYQQALGQGPQFIFQYYREEENGRGNFPPRFSGLQFPNYSSELNVNALELDDSALYLCASSRTGSYNSPLHFGNGTRLTVT.

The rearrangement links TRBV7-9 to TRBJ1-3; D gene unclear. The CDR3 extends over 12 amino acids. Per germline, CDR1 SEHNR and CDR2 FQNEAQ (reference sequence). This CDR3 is CAAGNQGNTIYF. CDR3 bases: TGTGCTGCGGGGAACCAAGGAAACACCATATATTTT.